The present entry profiles one T cell receptor (beta chain) with its context. Antigen specificity is unknown. The CDR3 is 18 residues long. Germline CDR1 and CDR2: LNHNV and YYDKDF (reference sequence). V was pared by 1 base and J by 5 bases, with 21 bases between. The sample belongs to a study of blood T cells in healthy people across ages. Study as a whole: Using template switching, researchers captured about one barcoded beta molecule for each two T cells.

Broader study findings: PBMC samples, being unsorted, prevented any conclusive comparison of naive and antigen-experienced cells.

Primed by a sample-barcoded 5' primer and a J-beta primer mix, a second PCR proceeded for about 7 to 11 cycles. TCRdb fed the 5' RACE reads into MiXCR, producing one record per CDR3 protein. The sample gives 1.8 million or so distinct CDR3 sequences, approximately 40% of which show up once; roughly 24% is in the top ten. This receptor was identified in a human donor in good health. The sequenced sample consisted of blood. The chain is built from TRBV15 and TRBJ2-1, with D possibly TRBD2 on 5 matching bases. CDR3 DNA: TGTGCCACCAGCAGAGTCCCCGGGGAGCGAGGGCCGAACAATGAGCAGTTCTTC. This encodes CATSRVPGERGPNNEQFF.